This T cell receptor beta chain came from a study of blood T cell repertoires in COVID-19. Study information: Samples of COVID-19 (acute and convalescent) were obtained from the United States, Italy and Spain.

As processed by the authors: From reference gene primer amplification, estimates of nucleated cell counts were derived. Here immunoSEQ multiplex PCR was the method, and the copy in TCRdb shows in-frame clones only, minus some. The V and J calls and clone size were taken over from that table, and D and trimming were inferred from the DNA. The sample shows 450,000 or so clones, about 88% of them seen only once. This clone was picked up one time. V was cut by 0 bases and J by 5 bases, with 8 bases left in between. Germline values: CDR1 LNHNV, CDR2 YYDKDF (reference sequence). The CDR3 has 15 amino acids.

The receptor was derived from a woman aged 40 to 50 with COVID-19, enrolled during active disease. The sequencing sample was made of peripheral blood. V and J are TRBV15 and TRBJ1-6, with no clear D. The CDR3: CATSRDNSHNSPLHF. The CDR3 DNA sequence: TGTGCCACCAGCAGAGATAACAGCCATAATTCACCCCTCCACTTT. The whole variable domain, filled in from reference TRBV15 and TRBJ1-6, reads DAMVIQNPRYQVTQFGKPVTLSCSQTLNHNVMYWYQQKSSQAPKLLFHYYDKDFNNEADTPDNFQSRRPNTSFCFLDIRSPGLGDTAMYLCATSRDNSHNSPLHFGNGTRLTVT.